The present entry profiles one T cell receptor beta chain with its context. Its antigen remains unidentified. Germline V gene lookup returns CDR1 LGHNA and CDR2 YSLEER. Trimming at V came to 6 bases and at J to 4 bases, leaving 6 bases not matched to a gene. The CDR3 is 17 residues long. The record originates from a study of cytomegalovirus exposure and HLA in healthy donors. The overall study: Per a later analysis, the approximately 700 first-cohort and over 90 validation repertoires shared one platform. Findings and caveats of the study: First-cohort TCR clusters tended to co-occur in the roughly 120 validation repertoires, a later analysis found.

Clones were read by immunoSEQ multiplex PCR, and TCRdb kept only the in-frame ones, dropping some. Found here are roughly 100,000 clones, about 88% of them singletons; the top ten hold around 1.7%. The genes are TRBV4-3 and TRBJ2-2, with TRBD2 matching 15 bases. The receptor was isolated from a young woman in good health and CMV-seropositive. The source material was PBMCs. The CDR3, as DNA: TGCGCCAGCAGTATGGCGGGACTAGCGGGGGGCACCGGGGAGCTGTTTTTT. Residues: CASSMAGLAGGTGELFF.